Detailed here is one T cell receptor beta chain. Repertoires were generated with immunoSEQ multiplex PCR, while TCRdb's copy carries only in-frame clones and drops some. The table lists around 400,000 clones, roughly nine tenths of them singletons. This entry is derived from a study of blood T cell repertoires in COVID-19. The germline V gene encodes CDR1 SGHDT and CDR2 YYEEEE. This CDR3 contains 14 residues. V was clipped by 0 bases and J by 8 bases, with 11 bases between them. The specimen was PBMCs or T cells enriched from blood (not recorded which). This TCR came from a woman aged 40 to 50 who had been exposed to COVID-19. This rearrangement joins TRBV5-6 to TRBJ1-4; tentatively, D is TRBD1 (6 bases). The CDR3 region is CASSLEGEGEKLFF. The DNA of the CDR3 is TGTGCCAGCAGCTTGGAGGGGGAAGGAGAAAAACTGTTTTTT.